This entry features one T cell receptor beta chain sequence. This same CDR3 is encoded by further DNA sequences in the sample. This sample was included in a study of blood T cell repertoires in COVID-19. Study overall: Italy, Spain and the United States were the sources of the convalescent and acute COVID-19 samples. PBMCs, B-cell-depleted T cells, or T cells provided the cDNA or gDNA that made up the material.

There are 13 residues in the CDR3. Trimming removed 4 bases from V and 2 bases from J, with 5 bases in between. CDR1 is SNHLY and CDR2 is FYNNEI in the germline V gene. The table came from immunoSEQ multiplex PCR; TCRdb's copy has only in-frame clones and leaves some out. The table has about 40,000 clones, more than 75% seen once. The gene calls are TRBV2 and TRBJ2-2; D is ambiguous. The sequenced sample was peripheral blood. The receptor's source is a human donor in a cohort sampled during active COVID-19. As DNA, the CDR3 is TGTGCCAGCAGTGCCGGTAACACCGGGGAGCTGTTTTTT. Its translation: CASSAGNTGELFF.